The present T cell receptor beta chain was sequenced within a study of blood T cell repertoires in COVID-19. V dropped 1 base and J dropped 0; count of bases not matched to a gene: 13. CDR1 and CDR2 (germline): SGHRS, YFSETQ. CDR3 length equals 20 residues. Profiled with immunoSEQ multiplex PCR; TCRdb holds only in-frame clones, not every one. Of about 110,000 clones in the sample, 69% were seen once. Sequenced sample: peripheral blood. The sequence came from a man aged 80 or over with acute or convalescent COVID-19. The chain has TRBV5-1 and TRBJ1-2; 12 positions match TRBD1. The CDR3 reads CASSLWPRDRGHEANYGYTF. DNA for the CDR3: TGCGCCAGCAGCTTGTGGCCCCGGGACAGGGGGCATGAAGCTAACTATGGCTACACCTTC.